One sample yielded the 3 T cell receptor beta chains listed below, sequenced in a study of regulatory T cells in long-lasting Graves disease. Time point meaning: newly diagnosed GD, antithyroid drugs for less than 3 months. There was RNA extracted from PBMCs, and the TCR library was made from it. Through Arm-PCR of CDR3 regions and iRepertoire HTBI primers, TCR beta libraries were built. TCRdb reanalysed the multiplex PCR reads using MiXCR and keeps one entry per CDR3 protein. Of hundreds of thousands of distinct CDR3 sequences listed, approximately 15% were seen once; the top ten hold 15% to 20%. Separately, the same data were catalogued under a study of T cells in Graves' hyperthyroidism and ophthalmopathy.

Specimen: peripheral blood mononuclear cells (PBMCs), collected at new diagnosis, from a patient treated with antithyroid drugs. The source of these receptors is a woman in her twenties or thirties with Graves disease.

At least ten counts were recorded for this clonotype. The chain recombines TRBV28 with TRBJ1-5; no reliable D call. This CDR3 spans 13 amino acids. Trimming left V 3 bases short and J 5 bases short, with 8 bases between. CDR1 is MDHEN and CDR2 is SYDVKM in the germline V gene. The CDR3 sequence: CASSFGVDQPQHF. The CDR3 nucleotides are TGTGCCAGCAGTTTCGGAGTAGATCAGCCCCAGCATTTT.

The CDR3 spells CASSYSIRSTNTEAFF. The CDR3 DNA follows: TGTGCCAGCAGTTACTCGATTAGGTCCACGAACACTGAAGCTTTCTTT. J is TRBJ1-1 and V is TRBV6-6; D uncertain. The CDR3 is made up of 16 amino acids. The V gene's germline CDR1 is MNHNY and CDR2 SVGAGI (reference sequence). V shed 0 bases and J shed 1 base, with 12 bases lying between them.

Concerning this clonotype: With a much larger clone just one base away, this may be a read error. The chain recombines TRBV7-2 with TRBJ2-7, with 10 bases lining up with TRBD1. Trimming took 5 bases from V and 6 from J; bases not matched to a gene: 7. Germline loops: CDR1 SGHTA, CDR2 FQGNSA. The CDR3 runs to 14 residues. Here the CDR3 reads CASSRGQGIGEQYF. The CDR3 coding sequence is TGTGCCAGCAGCCGGGGACAGGGGATCGGCGAGCAGTACTTC.